Described below is a single T cell receptor (beta chain) sequence and its context. The data were obtained in a study of blood T cell repertoires in COVID-19. Study context: Samples taken during acute and convalescent COVID-19 were collected in the United States, Italy and Spain. T cells, B-cell-depleted T cells, or PBMCs provided the cDNA or gDNA that served as material.

Method: immunoSEQ multiplex PCR; TCRdb's copy keeps in-frame clones and lacks some. The table lists some 200,000 clones, about 79% of them singletons. The material sequenced was peripheral blood. The receptor was isolated from a man aged 45-65 years with active or convalescent COVID-19.

The CDR3 sequence is CASSGTPDQPQHF. The DNA for the CDR3 is TGTGCCAGCAGCGGGACACCTGATCAGCCCCAGCATTTT. V and J are TRBV7-8 and TRBJ1-5; the D gene is possibly TRBD1 (6 bases). Per germline, CDR1 SGHVS and CDR2 FQNEAQ. The germline V and J ends were trimmed by 5 bases and 5 bases, with 10 bases remaining between them. The CDR3 is 13 residues long.